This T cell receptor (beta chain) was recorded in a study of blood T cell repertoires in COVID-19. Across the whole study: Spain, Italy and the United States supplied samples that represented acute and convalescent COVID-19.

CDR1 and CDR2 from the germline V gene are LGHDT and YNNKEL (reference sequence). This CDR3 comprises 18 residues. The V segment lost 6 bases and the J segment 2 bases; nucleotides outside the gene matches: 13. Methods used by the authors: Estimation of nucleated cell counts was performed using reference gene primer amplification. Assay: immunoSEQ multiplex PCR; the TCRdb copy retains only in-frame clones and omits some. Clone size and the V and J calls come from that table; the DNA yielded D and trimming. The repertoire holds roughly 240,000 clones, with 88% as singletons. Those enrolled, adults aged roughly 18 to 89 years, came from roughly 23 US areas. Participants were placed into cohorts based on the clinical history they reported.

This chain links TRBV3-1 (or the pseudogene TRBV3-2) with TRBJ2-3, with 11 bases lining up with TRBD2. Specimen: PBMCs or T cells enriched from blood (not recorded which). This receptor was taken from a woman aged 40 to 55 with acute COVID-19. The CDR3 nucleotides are TGTGCCAGCAGGTCCCAAGTGCTAGCGGGGGGTTCCACAGATACGCAGTATTTT. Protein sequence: CASRSQVLAGGSTDTQYF.